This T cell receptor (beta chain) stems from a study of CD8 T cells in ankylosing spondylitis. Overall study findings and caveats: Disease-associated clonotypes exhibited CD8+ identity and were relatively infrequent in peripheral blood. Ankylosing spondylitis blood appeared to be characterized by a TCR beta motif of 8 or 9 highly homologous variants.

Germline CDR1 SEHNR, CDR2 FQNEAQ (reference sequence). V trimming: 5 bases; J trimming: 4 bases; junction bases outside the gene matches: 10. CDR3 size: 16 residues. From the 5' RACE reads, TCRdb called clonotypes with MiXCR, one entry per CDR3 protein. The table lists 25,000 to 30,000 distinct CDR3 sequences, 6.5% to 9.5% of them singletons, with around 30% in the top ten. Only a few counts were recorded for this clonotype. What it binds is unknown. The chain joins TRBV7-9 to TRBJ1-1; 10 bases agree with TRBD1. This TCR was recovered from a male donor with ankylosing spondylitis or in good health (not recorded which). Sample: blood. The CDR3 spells CASSLEPGQGGTEAFF. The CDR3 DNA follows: TGTGCCAGCAGCCTAGAACCCGGACAGGGGGGCACTGAAGCTTTCTTT.